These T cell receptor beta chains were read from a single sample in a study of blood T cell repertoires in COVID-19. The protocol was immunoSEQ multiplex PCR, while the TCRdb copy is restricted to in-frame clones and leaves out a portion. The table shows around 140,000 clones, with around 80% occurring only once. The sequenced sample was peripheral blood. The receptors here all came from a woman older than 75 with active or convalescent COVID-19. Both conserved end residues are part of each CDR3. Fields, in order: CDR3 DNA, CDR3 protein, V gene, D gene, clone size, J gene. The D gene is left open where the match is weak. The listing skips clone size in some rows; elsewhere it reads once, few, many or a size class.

CDR3nt: TGTGCCAGCAGTTACTCCCAGGGTATTACCTATTCACCCCTCCACTTT; CDR3aa: CASSYSQGITYSPLHF; v_gene: TRBV6-2/TRBV6-3; d_gene: .; abundance: .; j_gene: TRBJ1-6
CDR3nt: TGTGCCAGCAGCCAGGGGGCGCGGAGCACTGAAGCTTTCTTT; CDR3aa: CASSQGARSTEAFF; v_gene: TRBV6-5; d_gene: TRBD1; abundance: .; j_gene: TRBJ1-1
CDR3nt: TGTGCCACCAGCTCGCGCAGGGGAAACAATCAGCCCCAGCATTTT; CDR3aa: CATSSRRGNNQPQHF; v_gene: TRBV15; d_gene: .; abundance: .; j_gene: TRBJ1-5
CDR3nt: TGCAGCGTCAGTCGGGACACCACTGAAGCTTTCTTT; CDR3aa: CSVSRDTTEAFF; v_gene: TRBV29-1; d_gene: .; abundance: many; j_gene: TRBJ1-1
CDR3nt: TGCGCCAGCAGCCACCCTACCGGGGCGGCGCGGGGGGACACAGATACGCAGTATTTT; CDR3aa: CASSHPTGAARGDTDTQYF; v_gene: TRBV4-1; d_gene: TRBD2; abundance: .; j_gene: TRBJ2-3
CDR3nt: TGTGCCAGCAGCGCTAGCGAGAAATTCACAGATACGCAGTATTTT; CDR3aa: CASSASEKFTDTQYF; v_gene: TRBV9; d_gene: .; abundance: .; j_gene: TRBJ2-3
CDR3nt: TGTGCCAGCAGCCCCCCCGGACTTTACGAGCAGTACTTC; CDR3aa: CASSPPGLYEQYF; v_gene: TRBV7-9; d_gene: .; abundance: .; j_gene: TRBJ2-7
CDR3nt: TGTGCCAGCAGAAGGCAGGGTCAGGGAACAGTATCACGTGGGGAGCAGTTCTTC; CDR3aa: CASRRQGQGTVSRGEQFF; v_gene: TRBV9; d_gene: .; abundance: .; j_gene: TRBJ2-1
CDR3nt: TGTGCCAGCAGCTTATTACGTGGGGGACAATCGAACACTGAAGCTTTCTTT; CDR3aa: CASSLLRGGQSNTEAFF; v_gene: TRBV11-2; d_gene: .; abundance: .; j_gene: TRBJ1-1
CDR3nt: TGCGCCAGCAGCCCAAGGACAGGGACGGTGGATGAAAAACTGTTTTTT; CDR3aa: CASSPRTGTVDEKLFF; v_gene: TRBV5-1; d_gene: TRBD1; abundance: .; j_gene: TRBJ1-4
CDR3nt: TGTGCCAGCAGCCCGGGACTAGCGGGGGGATTAGGGCAGTTCTTC; CDR3aa: CASSPGLAGGLGQFF; v_gene: TRBV5-6; d_gene: TRBD2; abundance: .; j_gene: TRBJ2-1
CDR3nt: TGTGCCAGCAGTTATACAGGGACCGTAGGGACTGAAGCTTTCTTT; CDR3aa: CASSYTGTVGTEAFF; v_gene: TRBV28; d_gene: .; abundance: once; j_gene: TRBJ1-1
CDR3nt: TGCGCCAGCAGCCAAGATCGACAGGGGGGCGGGGAGCTGTTTTTT; CDR3aa: CASSQDRQGGGELFF; v_gene: TRBV4-1; d_gene: TRBD1; abundance: many; j_gene: TRBJ2-2
CDR3nt: TGTGCCAGCAGCGCCCCCGGACAGGGGGGGGACATTCAGTACTTC; CDR3aa: CASSAPGQGGDIQYF; v_gene: TRBV5-6; d_gene: TRBD1; abundance: .; j_gene: TRBJ2-4
CDR3nt: TGTGCCAGCAGCAGGGGGACAGGCGCCCGGGCGCTCCACTTT; CDR3aa: CASSRGTGARALHF; v_gene: TRBV3-1/TRBV3-2; d_gene: TRBD1; abundance: .; j_gene: TRBJ1-6
CDR3nt: TGTGCCAGCAGCCAAGATGGGGGGGTCGGACGCACAGATACGCAGTATTTT; CDR3aa: CASSQDGGVGRTDTQYF; v_gene: TRBV14; d_gene: TRBD2; abundance: .; j_gene: TRBJ2-3
CDR3nt: TGTGCCAGTAGTATCCTTAGGGGGACAATCGTAGAAAAACTGTTTTTT; CDR3aa: CASSILRGTIVEKLFF; v_gene: TRBV19; d_gene: .; abundance: .; j_gene: TRBJ1-4
CDR3nt: TGTGCCAGCAGAGTCAGGGTAAACACTGAAGCTTTCTTT; CDR3aa: CASRVRVNTEAFF; v_gene: TRBV2; d_gene: .; abundance: .; j_gene: TRBJ1-1
CDR3nt: TGTGCCGCCGGGAGGGGGGGGAAGCCCTACGAGCAGTACTTC; CDR3aa: CAAGRGGKPYEQYF; v_gene: TRBV6-5; d_gene: TRBD2; abundance: .; j_gene: TRBJ2-7
CDR3nt: TGTGCCAGTAGTACACCCTTTGGACAGGGGGGAATGAACACTGAAGCTTTCTTT; CDR3aa: CASSTPFGQGGMNTEAFF; v_gene: TRBV19; d_gene: TRBD1; abundance: .; j_gene: TRBJ1-1
CDR3nt: TGTGCCAGCAGCTTAGCGGTAGCGTCGAACGAGCAGTACTTC; CDR3aa: CASSLAVASNEQYF; v_gene: TRBV7-2; d_gene: .; abundance: .; j_gene: TRBJ2-7
CDR3nt: TGCGCCAGCAGGCCCGGGTCAGGGTCGGACGGCTACACCTTC; CDR3aa: CASRPGSGSDGYTF; v_gene: TRBV5-1; d_gene: .; abundance: .; j_gene: TRBJ1-2
CDR3nt: TGTGCCAGCTCACCTGCCGGGAACAGTCGGGGAGAGACCCAGTACTTC; CDR3aa: CASSPAGNSRGETQYF; v_gene: TRBV18; d_gene: .; abundance: .; j_gene: TRBJ2-5
CDR3nt: TGTGCCATCAGTGAGCAGGGTCTAGGGACTGAAGCTTTCTTT; CDR3aa: CAISEQGLGTEAFF; v_gene: TRBV10-3; d_gene: .; abundance: .; j_gene: TRBJ1-1
CDR3nt: TGTGCCAGCAGCGTATTAGCAGCAACTAATGAAAAACTGTTTTTT; CDR3aa: CASSVLAATNEKLFF; v_gene: TRBV9; d_gene: .; abundance: .; j_gene: TRBJ1-4
CDR3nt: TGCAGCGCCGGGGTTCAGAACACCGGGGAGCTGTTTTTT; CDR3aa: CSAGVQNTGELFF; v_gene: TRBV29-1; d_gene: .; abundance: .; j_gene: TRBJ2-2
CDR3nt: TGCAGCGTGGACCAGGGGAACGGAAACACCATATATTTT; CDR3aa: CSVDQGNGNTIYF; v_gene: TRBV29-1; d_gene: .; abundance: .; j_gene: TRBJ1-3
CDR3nt: TGTGCCAGCAGGCGGGACCCGGGACTCTACACAGATACGCAGTATTTT; CDR3aa: CASRRDPGLYTDTQYF; v_gene: TRBV2; d_gene: .; abundance: .; j_gene: TRBJ2-3
CDR3nt: TGTGCCAGCAGCCAGGGGGTGTCAGGAAACACCATATATTTT; CDR3aa: CASSQGVSGNTIYF; v_gene: TRBV9; d_gene: TRBD1; abundance: .; j_gene: TRBJ1-3
CDR3nt: TGTGCCAGCAGCGTAACCCCGACGGGTGAAGGCTACACCTTC; CDR3aa: CASSVTPTGEGYTF; v_gene: TRBV9; d_gene: .; abundance: .; j_gene: TRBJ1-2
CDR3nt: TGTGCCAGCAGTGAAGCGCTTAGGGGGGGGGCGAGCGTTAATTCACCCCTCCACTTT; CDR3aa: CASSEALRGGASVNSPLHF; v_gene: TRBV6-1; d_gene: .; abundance: .; j_gene: TRBJ1-6
CDR3nt: TGTGCCAGCAGGGGGACAGGCTTCACTGAAGCTTTCTTT; CDR3aa: CASRGTGFTEAFF; v_gene: TRBV28; d_gene: TRBD1; abundance: .; j_gene: TRBJ1-1
CDR3nt: TGTGCCAGCAGCACCCCACTAGCGGGGGGTACGTGGGAGACCCAGTACTTC; CDR3aa: CASSTPLAGGTWETQYF; v_gene: TRBV7-2; d_gene: TRBD2; abundance: .; j_gene: TRBJ2-5
CDR3nt: TGTGCCAGCGGGGGGGCGGGCACCGGGGAGCTGTTTTTT; CDR3aa: CASGGAGTGELFF; v_gene: TRBV12-3/TRBV12-4; d_gene: .; abundance: few; j_gene: TRBJ2-2
CDR3nt: TGCGCCAGCAGCTTGGCAGACAGCTATGGCTACACCTTC; CDR3aa: CASSLADSYGYTF; v_gene: TRBV5-1; d_gene: .; abundance: few; j_gene: TRBJ1-2
CDR3nt: TGTGCCAGCAGCACCTCACAAACGAGGGGTGGAGACAGGGTCTCAGATACGCAGTATTTT; CDR3aa: CASSTSQTRGGDRVSDTQYF; v_gene: TRBV9; d_gene: TRBD1; abundance: .; j_gene: TRBJ2-3
CDR3nt: TGTGCCAGCAAGCCCGAGCGGGCCCACAATGAGCAGTTCTTC; CDR3aa: CASKPERAHNEQFF; v_gene: TRBV6-6; d_gene: .; abundance: .; j_gene: TRBJ2-1
CDR3nt: TGCGCCAGCAGCCAAGAAGGAGCGAACTATGGCTACACCTTC; CDR3aa: CASSQEGANYGYTF; v_gene: TRBV4-1; d_gene: .; abundance: .; j_gene: TRBJ1-2
CDR3nt: TGTGCCAGCAGTCCCGGACAGGCAGCTAATGAAAAACTGTTTTTT; CDR3aa: CASSPGQAANEKLFF; v_gene: TRBV28; d_gene: TRBD1; abundance: .; j_gene: TRBJ1-4
CDR3nt: TGTGCCAGTAGTACACCGGGACTAGCGAACTATGGCTACACCTTC; CDR3aa: CASSTPGLANYGYTF; v_gene: TRBV19; d_gene: .; abundance: few; j_gene: TRBJ1-2
CDR3nt: TGTGCCAGCAGCCGCGGGACAGGGGTATATGGACGGAACACTGAAGCTTTCTTT; CDR3aa: CASSRGTGVYGRNTEAFF; v_gene: TRBV7-2; d_gene: TRBD1; abundance: .; j_gene: TRBJ1-1
CDR3nt: TGTGCCAGCATCAGACTGGTGGGGGGAACAGATACGCAGTATTTT; CDR3aa: CASIRLVGGTDTQYF; v_gene: TRBV7-2; d_gene: .; abundance: .; j_gene: TRBJ2-3
CDR3nt: TGCGCCAGCAGCGTCCGGGACAGTCGGTTGTACCAAGAGACCCAGTACTTC; CDR3aa: CASSVRDSRLYQETQYF; v_gene: TRBV5-1; d_gene: TRBD1; abundance: .; j_gene: TRBJ2-5
CDR3nt: TGCGCCAGCAGCCAAGATCAGAGAGGCCGGCAGCCCCAGCATTTT; CDR3aa: CASSQDQRGRQPQHF; v_gene: TRBV4-1; d_gene: .; abundance: .; j_gene: TRBJ1-5
CDR3nt: TGTGCCAGCAGTTTACTGGGACAGCTCCAAGAGACCCAGTACTTC; CDR3aa: CASSLLGQLQETQYF; v_gene: TRBV28; d_gene: TRBD1; abundance: .; j_gene: TRBJ2-5
CDR3nt: TGTGCCACCGCACAGGGGGCGCCCCGGAATGAGCAGTTCTTC; CDR3aa: CATAQGAPRNEQFF; v_gene: TRBV19; d_gene: TRBD1; abundance: .; j_gene: TRBJ2-1
CDR3nt: TGTGCCAGCAGGGGGGACAGGGTCTCCTACAATGAGCAGTTCTTC; CDR3aa: CASRGDRVSYNEQFF; v_gene: TRBV28; d_gene: TRBD1; abundance: .; j_gene: TRBJ2-1
CDR3nt: TGTGCCAGCAGCCGTCACCGGGACACTGAAGCTTTCTTT; CDR3aa: CASSRHRDTEAFF; v_gene: TRBV11-3; d_gene: .; abundance: .; j_gene: TRBJ1-1
CDR3nt: TGTGCCAGCAGTTTAGGCCAGTCCTGGGAGCAGTACTTC; CDR3aa: CASSLGQSWEQYF; v_gene: TRBV12-3/TRBV12-4; d_gene: .; abundance: .; j_gene: TRBJ2-7
CDR3nt: TGTGCCAGCTCCAGCTCCTACGAGCAGTACTTC; CDR3aa: CASSSSYEQYF; v_gene: TRBV18; d_gene: .; abundance: .; j_gene: TRBJ2-7
CDR3nt: TGTGCCAGCAGTTTAGTGCAGTATAATCAGCCCCAGCATTTT; CDR3aa: CASSLVQYNQPQHF; v_gene: TRBV28; d_gene: .; abundance: .; j_gene: TRBJ1-5
CDR3nt: TGTGCCAGCAGTAAACTCAGGGGAAACCCTTATGGCTACACCTTC; CDR3aa: CASSKLRGNPYGYTF; v_gene: TRBV6-6; d_gene: .; abundance: .; j_gene: TRBJ1-2
CDR3nt: TGTGCCAGCAGTCCTAACCCCTATAATTCACCCCTCCACTTT; CDR3aa: CASSPNPYNSPLHF; v_gene: TRBV27; d_gene: .; abundance: .; j_gene: TRBJ1-6